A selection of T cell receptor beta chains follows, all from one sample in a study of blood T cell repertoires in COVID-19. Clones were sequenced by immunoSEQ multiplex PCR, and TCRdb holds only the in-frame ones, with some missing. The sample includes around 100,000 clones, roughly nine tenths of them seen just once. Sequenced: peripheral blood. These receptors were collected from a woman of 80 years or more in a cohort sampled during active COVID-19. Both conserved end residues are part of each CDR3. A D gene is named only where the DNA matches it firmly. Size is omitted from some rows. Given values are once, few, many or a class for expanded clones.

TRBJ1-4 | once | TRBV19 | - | TGTGCCAGTAGGGAGGGGGGGCTCGGTGAAAAACTGTTTTTT | CASREGGLGEKLFF
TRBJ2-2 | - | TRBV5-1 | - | TGCGCCAGCAGCTTGGATCTCGGGGTTATCGGGGAGCTGTTTTTT | CASSLDLGVIGELFF
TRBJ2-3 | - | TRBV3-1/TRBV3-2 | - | TGTGCCAGCAGCCAGAGAGAAACGATCACAGATACGCAGTATTTT | CASSQRETITDTQYF
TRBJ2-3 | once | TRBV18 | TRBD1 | TGTGCCAGCTCCCGGCAGGGACAGGGCTTCTTAGATACGCAGTATTTT | CASSRQGQGFLDTQYF
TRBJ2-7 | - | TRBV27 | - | TGTGCCAGCAGTGCTTCACCTATCATCTACGAGCAGTACTTC | CASSASPIIYEQYF
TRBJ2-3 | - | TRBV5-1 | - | TGCGCCAGCAGTCGCGGGGAAGGCACAGATACGCAGTATTTT | CASSRGEGTDTQYF
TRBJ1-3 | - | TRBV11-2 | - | TGTGCCAGCAGGGACAATAGAGGACCTGGAAACACCATATATTTT | CASRDNRGPGNTIYF
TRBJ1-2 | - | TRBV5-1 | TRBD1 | TGCGCCAGCAGCTTCGGGACAGGGGGGAGCGGCTACACCTTC | CASSFGTGGSGYTF
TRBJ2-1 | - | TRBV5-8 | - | TGTGCCAGCAGTCATGGAGGCGGGGAGGTCTACAATGAGCAGTTCTTC | CASSHGGGEVYNEQFF
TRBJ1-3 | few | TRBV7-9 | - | TGTGCCAGCAGCCCTAGACCCATCTCTGGAAACACCATATATTTT | CASSPRPISGNTIYF
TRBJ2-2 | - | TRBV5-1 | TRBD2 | TGCGCCAGCAGCTGGGCCGGGACTATAGCGGCCGGGGAGCTGTTTTTT | CASSWAGTIAAGELFF
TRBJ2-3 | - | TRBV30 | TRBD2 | TGTGCCTGGAGCGGGGGGGCCGGAGATACGCAGTATTTT | CAWSGGAGDTQYF
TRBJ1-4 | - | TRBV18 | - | TGTGCCAGCTCACCACCAGCAAGGGGCATGGGCGAAAAACTGTTTTTT | CASSPPARGMGEKLFF
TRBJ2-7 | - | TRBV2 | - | TGTGCCAGCAGTGTGGGGGGAAACCCTACCTACGAGCAGTACTTC | CASSVGGNPTYEQYF
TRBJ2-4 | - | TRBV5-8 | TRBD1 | TGTGCCAGCAGCTTGGCCGAAACAGGGGGCATAGCCAAAAACATTCAGTACTTC | CASSLAETGGIAKNIQYF
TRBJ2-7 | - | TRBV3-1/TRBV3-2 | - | TGTGCCAGCAGCCAAGGACAGGCAAAACCCTACGAGCAGTACTTC | CASSQGQAKPYEQYF
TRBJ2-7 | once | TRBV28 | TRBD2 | TGTGCCAGCAGCAAACTAGCGGGGGGATTTTCCTACGAGCAGTACTTC | CASSKLAGGFSYEQYF
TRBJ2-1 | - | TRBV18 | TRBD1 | TGTGCCAGCTCACCACCGGGACAGGCCGGGGATGAGCAGTTCTTC | CASSPPGQAGDEQFF
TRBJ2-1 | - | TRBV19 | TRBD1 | TGTGCCAGTAGTATGACCGGGACAGGTGGGGTTGACAATGAGCAGTTCTTC | CASSMTGTGGVDNEQFF
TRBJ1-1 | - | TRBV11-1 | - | TGTGCCAGCAGCTTTGTGGCAGAAGCTTTCTTT | CASSFVAEAFF
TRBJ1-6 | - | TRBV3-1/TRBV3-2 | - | TGTGCCAGCAGCCAAGTGGAGGGCAGATCACCCCTCCACTTT | CASSQVEGRSPLHF
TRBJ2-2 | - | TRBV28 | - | TGTGCCAGCAGTTTGAGGTTAGGGGAGCTGTTTTTT | CASSLRLGELFF
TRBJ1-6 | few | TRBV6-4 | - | TGTGCCAGCAGTGACTCGAGCGAATCACCCCTCCACTTT | CASSDSSESPLHF
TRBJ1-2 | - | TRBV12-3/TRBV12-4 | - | TGTGCCAGCAGACAGGACACCACCTATGGCTACACCTTC | CASRQDTTYGYTF
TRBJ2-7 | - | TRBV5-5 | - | TGTGCCAGCAGCCGGGGGTCTGGGAGGACCTACGAGCAGTACTTC | CASSRGSGRTYEQYF
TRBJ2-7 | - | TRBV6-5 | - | TGTGCCAGCAGTTACACCCAGGGCGAGCAGTACTTC | CASSYTQGEQYF
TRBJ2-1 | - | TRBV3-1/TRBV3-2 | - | TGTGCCAGCAGCCAAGGGACTGATAGCTCCTACAATGAGCAGTTCTTC | CASSQGTDSSYNEQFF
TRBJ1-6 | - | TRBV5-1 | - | TGCGCCAGCAGCCCCGGACAGAATTCACCCCTCCACTTT | CASSPGQNSPLHF
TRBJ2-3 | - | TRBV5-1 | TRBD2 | TGCGCCAGCAGTCCAGATACTAGCGGGGGGGCCCAAGATACGCAGTATTTT | CASSPDTSGGAQDTQYF
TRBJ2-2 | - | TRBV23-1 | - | TGCGCCAGCAGTCCAAGAGGGAGCATACCGACCGGGGAGCTGTTTTTT | CASSPRGSIPTGELFF
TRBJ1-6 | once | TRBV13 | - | TGTGCCAGCAGCCAAAACCAGGGATTGTCCTATAATTCACCCCTCCACTTT | CASSQNQGLSYNSPLHF
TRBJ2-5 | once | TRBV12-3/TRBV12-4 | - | TGTGCCAGCAGTGAAGGGAGGTTTCAGACCCAGTACTTC | CASSEGRFQTQYF
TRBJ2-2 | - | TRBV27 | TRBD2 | TGTGCCAGCAGTTTCTATAGCGGGGGGGCAAGCACCGGGGAGCTGTTTTTT | CASSFYSGGASTGELFF
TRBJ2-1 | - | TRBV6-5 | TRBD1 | TGTGCCAGCAGCCGGGACAGCTCCTACAATGAGCAGTTCTTC | CASSRDSSYNEQFF
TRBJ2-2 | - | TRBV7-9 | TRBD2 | TGTGCCAGCAGTCGGACTAGCGGGTTGAACACCGGGGAGCTGTTTTTT | CASSRTSGLNTGELFF
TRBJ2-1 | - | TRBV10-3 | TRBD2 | TGTGCCATCAGTGGAACTAGCGGGGGCTCCTACAATGAGCAGTTCTTC | CAISGTSGGSYNEQFF
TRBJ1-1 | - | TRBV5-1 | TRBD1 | TGCGCCAGCAGCGTCCGACAGGGAGACACTGAAGCTTTCTTT | CASSVRQGDTEAFF
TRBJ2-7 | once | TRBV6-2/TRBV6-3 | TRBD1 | TGTGCCAGCAGTTACCCTTTGAATACGCCACGGACAGGGAGCGAGCAGTACTTC | CASSYPLNTPRTGSEQYF
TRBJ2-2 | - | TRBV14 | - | TGTGCCAGCAGCCAAGAGTCAGGGAGGAGCACCGGGGAGCTGTTTTTT | CASSQESGRSTGELFF
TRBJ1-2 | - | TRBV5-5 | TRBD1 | TGTGCCAGCAGCCCGACAGGGAGCCCTAACTATGGCTACACCTTC | CASSPTGSPNYGYTF
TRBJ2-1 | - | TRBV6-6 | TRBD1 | TGTGCCAGCAGTTTCGCAGGGGGAGACAATGAGCAGTTCTTC | CASSFAGGDNEQFF
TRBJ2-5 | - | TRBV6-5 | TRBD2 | TGTGCCAGCAGGGCCCAGGGAGGGGAGACCCAGTACTTC | CASRAQGGETQYF
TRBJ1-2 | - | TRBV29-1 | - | TGCAGCTTAGGGGGAAATCAGGATGGCTACACCTTC | CSLGGNQDGYTF
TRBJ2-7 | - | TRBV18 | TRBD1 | TGTGCCAGCTCACCACTCCGCCGGGACAGGGTAGCGCTGAGCTCCTACGAGCAGTACTTC | CASSPLRRDRVALSSYEQYF